One and the same sample provided the 11 T cell receptor beta chains below, sequenced in a study of beta chain features in type 1 diabetes. Study-level points and caveats: For Type 1 diabetes patients, all four CD4+ subsets carried TCRB CDR3s that were moderately but significantly shorter.

Expressed TCRB transcripts were sequenced after all isolated RNA was converted to cDNA. Using immunoSEQ multiplex PCR, the repertoire was profiled, and TCRdb retains in-frame clones only, with some absent. The sample includes some 140,000 clones, approximately 10% seen only once; the top ten take roughly 0.75%. Their antigens are not known. Specimen: central memory CD4+ T cells from blood. These TCRs come from a young man with type 1 diabetes.

This chain joins TRBV19 and TRBJ1-6, with D tentatively TRBD1 (6 bases). In germline, CDR1 is LNHDA, CDR2 SQIVND (reference sequence). V lost 3 bases to trimming and J lost 2 bases, with 8 bases between them. The CDR3 is 15 amino acids. CDR3 sequence reads: CASSMGDTYNSPLHF. The CDR3 nucleotides read TGTGCCAGTAGTATGGGGGACACCTATAATTCACCCCTCCACTTT. Complete variable domain (other parts from reference TRBV19 and TRBJ1-6): DGGITQSPKYLFRKEGQNVTLSCEQNLNHDAMYWYRQDPGQGLRLIYYSQIVNDFQKGDIAEGYSVSREKKESFPLTVTSAQKNPTAFYLCASSMGDTYNSPLHFGNGTRLTVT.

The J gene is TRBJ2-1, the V gene TRBV6-5; 9 bases align to TRBD2. V shed 0 bases, J shed 7 bases, and the junction held 7 bases outside the gene matches. This CDR3 comprises 16 residues. Germline assignment: CDR1 MNHEY and CDR2 SVGAGI. The CDR3 sequence is CASSYSAGGLWNEQFF. Here the CDR3 DNA reads TGTGCCAGCAGTTACTCGGCGGGGGGGCTTTGGAATGAGCAGTTCTTC.

The CDR3 sequence is CASSPLGTGVDPQHF. As DNA, the CDR3 is TGTGCCAGCAGCCCTTTAGGGACAGGGGTCGATCCCCAGCATTTT. The chain combines TRBV6-5 with TRBJ1-5; 10 nucleotides align to TRBD1. CDR1 and CDR2 from the germline V gene are MNHEY and SVGAGI. V lost 6 bases, J lost 10 bases, and 12 bases stayed unmatched. CDR3 length equals 15 residues.

V usage is TRBV4-1 and J usage is TRBJ2-3; TRBD1 is a possible D gene (5 bases). Germline V lookup: CDR1 MGHRA, CDR2 YSYEKL. CDR3 size: 14 residues. The ends were cut back, 8 bases at V and 6 bases at J, with 18 bases in the middle. The CDR3 here is CASHPVRGMDTQYF. The CDR3 DNA is TGCGCCAGCCACCCCGTAAGGGGTATGGATACGCAGTATTTT.

This clone was observed a few times. The J gene is TRBJ2-5, the V gene TRBV29-1, with a weak D call TRBD1 (5 bases). This CDR3 has 13 amino acids. CDR1 and CDR2 from the germline V gene are SQVTM and ANQGSEA. V was pared by 4 bases and J by 2 bases, with 11 bases between. The CDR3 protein is CSVGGAGQETQYF. The DNA of the CDR3 is TGCAGCGTTGGGGGTGCAGGGCAAGAGACCCAGTACTTC.

The genes are TRBV4-2 and TRBJ2-3; 7 positions match TRBD2. The V segment lost 0 bases and the J segment 5 bases; nucleotides outside the gene matches: 5. The CDR3 is 15 amino acids. In germline, CDR1 is LGHNA, CDR2 YNFKEQ. As DNA, the CDR3 is TGTGCCAGCAGCCAAGATCTGAGCGGGGTAGATACGCAGTATTTT. This gives the protein CASSQDLSGVDTQYF.

The chain employs TRBV9 and TRBJ2-7, with TRBD2 identical over 11 bases. This CDR3 comprises 17 residues. Germline loops: CDR1 SGDLS, CDR2 YYNGEE. V lost 0 bases and J lost 2; bases outside the gene matches: 7. DNA of the CDR3: TGTGCCAGCAGCGTAGCCCCTACTAGCGGGGGTACCTACGAGCAGTACTTC. It codes for CASSVAPTSGGTYEQYF. Full variable domain (rest looked up from reference TRBV9 and TRBJ2-7): DSGVTQTPKHLITATGQRVTLRCSPRSGDLSVYWYQQSLDQGLQFLIQYYNGEERAKGNILERFSAQQFPDLHSELNLSSLELGDSALYFCASSVAPTSGGTYEQYFGPGTRLTVT.

This clone has only a few counts. This sequence joins TRBV6-5 and TRBJ2-5; 9 bases are a match to TRBD1. Matching the DNA end better, TRBJ2-7 makes the J call doubtful. This CDR3 has 15 amino acids. The germline gives CDR1 MNHEY, CDR2 SVGAGI. CDR3 DNA sequence: TGTGCCAGCAGCCGGGGACAGGGTAGGGGATACGAGCAGTACTTC. Translation gives CASSRGQGRGYEQYF.

V usage is TRBV5-5 and J usage is TRBJ1-6, with TRBD1 identical over 9 bases. CDR1 SGHKS and CDR2 YYEKEE come from the germline V gene (reference sequence). With V trimmed by 4 bases and J by 9 bases, 5 bases remained unmatched. This CDR3 is built from 14 residues. The CDR3 region has the DNA TGTGCCAGCAGCCAACAGGGGGCCTTTTCACCCCTCCACTTT. This encodes CASSQQGAFSPLHF.

In this sample, this clone turned up a few times. The rearrangement uses TRBV2 and TRBJ2-5; 9 nucleotides align to TRBD2. Germline V gives CDR1 SNHLY, CDR2 FYNNEI. The CDR3 contains 14 residues. The V segment lost 5 bases and the J segment 5 bases; nucleotides outside the gene matches: 6. The CDR3 nucleotides read TGTGCCAGCAGTTCCGGGACTAGCAGGGAGACCCAGTACTTC. Translating gives CASSSGTSRETQYF.

This clone was counted only a few times. This sequence joins TRBV21-1 and TRBJ1-2. TRBV21-1 is marked as a pseudogene. CDR3 size: 14 residues. Here the CDR3 reads CASSKGGGPLGYTF. The CDR3 coding sequence is TGTGCCAGCAGCAAAGGGGGGGGCCCCCTTGGCTACACCTTC.